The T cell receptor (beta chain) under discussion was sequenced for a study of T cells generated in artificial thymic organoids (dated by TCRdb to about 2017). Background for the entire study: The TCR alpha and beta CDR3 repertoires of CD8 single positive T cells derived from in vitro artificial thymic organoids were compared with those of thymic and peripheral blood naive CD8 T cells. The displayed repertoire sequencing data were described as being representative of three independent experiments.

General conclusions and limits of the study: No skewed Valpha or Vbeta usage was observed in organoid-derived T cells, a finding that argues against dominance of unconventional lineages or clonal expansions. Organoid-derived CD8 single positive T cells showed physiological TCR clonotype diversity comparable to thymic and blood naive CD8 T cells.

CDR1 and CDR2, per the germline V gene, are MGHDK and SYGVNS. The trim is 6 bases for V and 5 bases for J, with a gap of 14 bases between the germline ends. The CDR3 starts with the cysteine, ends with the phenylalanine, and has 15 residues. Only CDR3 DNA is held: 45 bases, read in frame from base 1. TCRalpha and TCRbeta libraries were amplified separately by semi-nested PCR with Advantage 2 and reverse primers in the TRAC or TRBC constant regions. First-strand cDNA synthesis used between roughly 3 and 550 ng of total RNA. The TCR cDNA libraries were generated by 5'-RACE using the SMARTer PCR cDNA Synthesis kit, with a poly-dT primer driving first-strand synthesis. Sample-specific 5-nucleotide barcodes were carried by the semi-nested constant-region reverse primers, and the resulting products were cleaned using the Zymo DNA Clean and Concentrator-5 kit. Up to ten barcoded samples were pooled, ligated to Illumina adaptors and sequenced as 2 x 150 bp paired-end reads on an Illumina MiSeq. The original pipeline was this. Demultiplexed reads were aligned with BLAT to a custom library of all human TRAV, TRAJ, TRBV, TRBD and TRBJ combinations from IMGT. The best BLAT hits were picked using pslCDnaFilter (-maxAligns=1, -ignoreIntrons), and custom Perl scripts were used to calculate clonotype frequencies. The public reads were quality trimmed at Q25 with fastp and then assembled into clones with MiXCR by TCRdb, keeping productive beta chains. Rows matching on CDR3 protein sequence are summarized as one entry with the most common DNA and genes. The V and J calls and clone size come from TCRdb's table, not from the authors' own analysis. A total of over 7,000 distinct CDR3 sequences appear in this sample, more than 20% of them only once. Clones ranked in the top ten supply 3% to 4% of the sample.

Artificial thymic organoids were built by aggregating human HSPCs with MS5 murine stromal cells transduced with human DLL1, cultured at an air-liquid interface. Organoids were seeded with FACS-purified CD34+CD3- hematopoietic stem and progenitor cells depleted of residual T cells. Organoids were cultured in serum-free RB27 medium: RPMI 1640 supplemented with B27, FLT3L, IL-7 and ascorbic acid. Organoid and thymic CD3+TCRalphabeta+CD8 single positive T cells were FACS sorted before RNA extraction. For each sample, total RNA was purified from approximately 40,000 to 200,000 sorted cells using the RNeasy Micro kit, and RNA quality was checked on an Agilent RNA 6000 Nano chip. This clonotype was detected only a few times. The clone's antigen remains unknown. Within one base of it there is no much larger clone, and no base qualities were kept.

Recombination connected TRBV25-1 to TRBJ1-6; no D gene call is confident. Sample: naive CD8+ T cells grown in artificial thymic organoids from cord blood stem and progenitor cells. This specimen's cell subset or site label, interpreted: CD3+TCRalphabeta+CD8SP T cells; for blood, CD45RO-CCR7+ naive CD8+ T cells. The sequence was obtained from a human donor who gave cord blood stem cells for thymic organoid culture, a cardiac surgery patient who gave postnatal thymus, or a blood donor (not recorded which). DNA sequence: TGTGCCAGCAGGGATGTAGGGAGGCATAATTCACCCCTCCACTTT. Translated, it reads CASRDVGRHNSPLHF. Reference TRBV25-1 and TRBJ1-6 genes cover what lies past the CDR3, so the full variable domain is EADIYQTPRYLVIGTGKKITLECSQTMGHDKMYWYQQDPGMELHLIHYSYGVNSTEKGDLSSESTVSRIRTEHFPLTLESARPSHTSQYLCASRDVGRHNSPLHFGNGTRLTVT.